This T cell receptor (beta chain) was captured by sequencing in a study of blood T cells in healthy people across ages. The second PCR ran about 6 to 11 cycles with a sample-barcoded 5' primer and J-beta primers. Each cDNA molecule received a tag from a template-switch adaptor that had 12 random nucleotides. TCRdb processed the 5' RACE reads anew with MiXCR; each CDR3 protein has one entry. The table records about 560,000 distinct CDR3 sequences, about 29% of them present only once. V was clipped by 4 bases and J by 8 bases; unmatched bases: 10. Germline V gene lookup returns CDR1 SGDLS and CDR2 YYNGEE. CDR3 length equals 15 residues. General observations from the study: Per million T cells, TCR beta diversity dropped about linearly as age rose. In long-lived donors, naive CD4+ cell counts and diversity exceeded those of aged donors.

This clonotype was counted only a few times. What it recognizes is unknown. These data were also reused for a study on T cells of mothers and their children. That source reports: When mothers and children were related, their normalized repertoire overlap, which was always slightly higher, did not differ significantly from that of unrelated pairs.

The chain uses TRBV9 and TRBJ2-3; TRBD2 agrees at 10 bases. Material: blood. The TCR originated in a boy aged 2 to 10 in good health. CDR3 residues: CASSPGSGRKGTQYF. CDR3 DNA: TGTGCCAGCAGCCCAGGTAGCGGGAGGAAGGGTACGCAGTATTTT. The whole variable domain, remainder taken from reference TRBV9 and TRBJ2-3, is DSGVTQTPKHLITATGQRVTLRCSPRSGDLSVYWYQQSLDQGLQFLIQYYNGEERAKGNILERFSAQQFPDLHSELNLSSLELGDSALYFCASSPGSGRKGTQYFGPGTRLTVL.